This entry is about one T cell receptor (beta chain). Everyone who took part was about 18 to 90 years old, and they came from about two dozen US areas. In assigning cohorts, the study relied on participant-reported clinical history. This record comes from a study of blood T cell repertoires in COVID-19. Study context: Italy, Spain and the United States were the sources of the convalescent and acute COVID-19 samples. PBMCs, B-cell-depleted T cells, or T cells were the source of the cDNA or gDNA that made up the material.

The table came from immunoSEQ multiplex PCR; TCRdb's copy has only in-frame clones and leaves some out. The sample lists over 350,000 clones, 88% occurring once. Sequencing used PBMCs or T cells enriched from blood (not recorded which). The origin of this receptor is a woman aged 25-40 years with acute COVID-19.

The CDR3 region has the DNA TGTGCCAGTAGTATGTGGCAGTACAATGAGCAGTTCTTC. Its translation is CASSMWQYNEQFF. The rearrangement links TRBV19 to TRBJ2-1; no definite D call. V was trimmed by 3 bases and J by 4 bases, leaving 7 bases between them. Germline-derived CDR1 and CDR2 are LNHDA and SQIVND (reference sequence). CDR3 size: 13 residues.